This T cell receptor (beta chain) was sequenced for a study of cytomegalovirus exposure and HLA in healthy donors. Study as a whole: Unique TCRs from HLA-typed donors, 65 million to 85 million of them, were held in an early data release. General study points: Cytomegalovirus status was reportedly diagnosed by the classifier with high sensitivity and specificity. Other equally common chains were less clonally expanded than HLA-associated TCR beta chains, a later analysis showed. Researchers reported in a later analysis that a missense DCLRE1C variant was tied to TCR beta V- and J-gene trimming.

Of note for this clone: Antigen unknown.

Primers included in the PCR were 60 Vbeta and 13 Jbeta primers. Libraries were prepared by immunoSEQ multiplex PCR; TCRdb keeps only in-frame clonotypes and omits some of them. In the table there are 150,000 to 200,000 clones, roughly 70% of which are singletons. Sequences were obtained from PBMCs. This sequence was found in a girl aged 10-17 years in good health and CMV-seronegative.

The CDR3 region has the DNA TGTGCCAGCAGCTTCTCCGGGACAGGGGACAATGAGCAGTTCTTC. Translated: CASSFSGTGDNEQFF. V and J are TRBV7-9 and TRBJ2-1, with 10 bases fitting TRBD1. Germline CDR1 reads SEHNR; CDR2 reads FQNEAQ (reference sequence). The junction had 4 bases not matched to a gene; V was cut back by 3 bases and J by 5 bases. CDR3 length: 15 residues.